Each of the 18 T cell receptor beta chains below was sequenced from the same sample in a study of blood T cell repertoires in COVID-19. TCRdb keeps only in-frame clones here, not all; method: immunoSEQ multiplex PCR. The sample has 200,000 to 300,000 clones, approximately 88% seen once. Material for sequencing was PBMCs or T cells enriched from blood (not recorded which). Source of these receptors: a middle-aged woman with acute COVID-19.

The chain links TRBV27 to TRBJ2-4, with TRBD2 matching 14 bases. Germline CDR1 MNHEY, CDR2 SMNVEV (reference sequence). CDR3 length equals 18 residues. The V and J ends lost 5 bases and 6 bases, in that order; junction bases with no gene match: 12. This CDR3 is CASSLGLAGGQEGNIQYF. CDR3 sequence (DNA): TGTGCCAGCAGTCTCGGACTAGCGGGAGGCCAAGAGGGAAACATTCAGTACTTC.

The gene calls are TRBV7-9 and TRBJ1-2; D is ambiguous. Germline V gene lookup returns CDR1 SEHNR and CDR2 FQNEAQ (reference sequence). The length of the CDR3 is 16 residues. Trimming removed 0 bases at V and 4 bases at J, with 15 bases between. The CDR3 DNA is TGTGCCAGCAGCTTAGCGGAACTACCTCCAAGCTATGGCTACACCTTC. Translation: CASSLAELPPSYGYTF.

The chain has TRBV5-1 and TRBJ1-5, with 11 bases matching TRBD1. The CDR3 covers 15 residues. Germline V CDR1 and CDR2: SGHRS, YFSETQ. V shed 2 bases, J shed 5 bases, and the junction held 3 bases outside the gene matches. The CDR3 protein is CASSLSGQGDQPQHF. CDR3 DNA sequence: TGCGCCAGCAGCTTATCGGGACAGGGGGATCAGCCCCAGCATTTT.

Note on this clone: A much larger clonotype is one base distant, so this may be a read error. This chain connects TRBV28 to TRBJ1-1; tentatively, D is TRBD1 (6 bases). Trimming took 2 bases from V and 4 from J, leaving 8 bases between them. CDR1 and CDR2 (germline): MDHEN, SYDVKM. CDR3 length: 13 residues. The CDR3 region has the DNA TGTGCCAGCAGTTTACAGGGGAGCACTGAAGCTTTCTTT. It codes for CASSLQGSTEAFF.

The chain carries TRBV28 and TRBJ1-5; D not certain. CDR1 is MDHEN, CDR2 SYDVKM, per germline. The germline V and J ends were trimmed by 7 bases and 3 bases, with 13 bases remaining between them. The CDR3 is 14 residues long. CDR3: CASILALHNQPQHF. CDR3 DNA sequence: TGTGCCAGCATCCTCGCACTCCACAATCAGCCCCAGCATTTT.

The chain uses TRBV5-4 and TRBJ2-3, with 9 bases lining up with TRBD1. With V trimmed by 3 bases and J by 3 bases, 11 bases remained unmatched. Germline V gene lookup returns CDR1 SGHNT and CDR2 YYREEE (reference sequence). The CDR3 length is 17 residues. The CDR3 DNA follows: TGTGCCAGCAGCTCAGACGGGACAGGGTTTCGGACAGATACGCAGTATTTT. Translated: CASSSDGTGFRTDTQYF.

CDR3 region: CASGGLGSGYTF. CDR3 in DNA: TGCGCCAGCGGAGGATTGGGGAGTGGCTACACCTTC. The chain is built from TRBV5-1 and TRBJ1-2; unclear D gene. Per germline, CDR1 SGHRS and CDR2 YFSETQ. CDR3 length equals 12 residues. Trimming removed 7 bases from V and 7 bases from J, with 14 bases in between.

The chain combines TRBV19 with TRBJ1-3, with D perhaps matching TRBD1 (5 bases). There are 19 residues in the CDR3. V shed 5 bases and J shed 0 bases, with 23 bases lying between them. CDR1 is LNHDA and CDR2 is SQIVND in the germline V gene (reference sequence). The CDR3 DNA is TGTGCCAGTAGTTCATTAAGGGGACTCTTAGTTAGCTCTGGAAACACCATATATTTT. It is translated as CASSSLRGLLVSSGNTIYF.

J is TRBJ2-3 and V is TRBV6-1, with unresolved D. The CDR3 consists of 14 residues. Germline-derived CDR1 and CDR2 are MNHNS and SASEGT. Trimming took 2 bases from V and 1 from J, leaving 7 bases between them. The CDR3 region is CASSESSGTDTQYF. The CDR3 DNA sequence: TGTGCCAGCAGTGAATCTTCAGGCACAGATACGCAGTATTTT.

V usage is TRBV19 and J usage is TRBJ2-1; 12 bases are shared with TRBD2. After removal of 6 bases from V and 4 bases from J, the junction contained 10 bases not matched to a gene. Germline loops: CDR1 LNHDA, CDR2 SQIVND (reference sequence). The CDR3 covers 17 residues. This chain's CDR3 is CASSLGEGTSGYNEQFF. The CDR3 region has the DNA TGTGCCAGTAGCTTGGGCGAAGGGACTAGCGGGTACAATGAGCAGTTCTTC.

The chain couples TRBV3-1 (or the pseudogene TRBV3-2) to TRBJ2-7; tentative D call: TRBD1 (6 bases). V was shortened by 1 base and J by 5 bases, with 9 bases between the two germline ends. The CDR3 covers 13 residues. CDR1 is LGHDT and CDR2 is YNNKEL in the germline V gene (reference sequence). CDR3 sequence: CASSQVGAHEQYF. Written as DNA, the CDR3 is TGTGCCAGCAGCCAAGTGGGGGCCCACGAGCAGTACTTC.

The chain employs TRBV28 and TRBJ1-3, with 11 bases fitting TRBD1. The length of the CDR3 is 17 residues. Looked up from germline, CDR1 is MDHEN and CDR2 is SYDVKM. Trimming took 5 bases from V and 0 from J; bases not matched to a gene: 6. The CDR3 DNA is TGTGCCAGCAGTCCGGGGACAGGGGGGACCTCTGGAAACACCATATATTTT. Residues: CASSPGTGGTSGNTIYF.

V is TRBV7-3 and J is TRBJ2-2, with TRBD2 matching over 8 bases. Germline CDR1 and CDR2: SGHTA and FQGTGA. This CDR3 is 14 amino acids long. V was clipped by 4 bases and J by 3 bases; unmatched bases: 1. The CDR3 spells CASSSGGYTGELFF. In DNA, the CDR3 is TGTGCCAGCAGCTCGGGGGGGTACACCGGGGAGCTGTTTTTT.

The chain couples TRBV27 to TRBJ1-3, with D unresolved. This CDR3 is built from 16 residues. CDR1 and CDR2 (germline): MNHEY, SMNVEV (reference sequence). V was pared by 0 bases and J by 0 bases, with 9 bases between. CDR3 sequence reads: CASSLSTLSSGNTIYF. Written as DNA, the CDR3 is TGTGCCAGCAGTTTATCGACACTGAGCTCTGGAAACACCATATATTTT.

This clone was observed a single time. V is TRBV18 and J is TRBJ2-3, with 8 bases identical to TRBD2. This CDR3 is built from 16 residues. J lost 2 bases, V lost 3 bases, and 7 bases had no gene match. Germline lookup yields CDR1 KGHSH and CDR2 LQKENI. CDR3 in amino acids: CASSPINGRATDTQYF. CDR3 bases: TGTGCCAGCTCACCTATTAACGGGAGGGCCACAGATACGCAGTATTTT. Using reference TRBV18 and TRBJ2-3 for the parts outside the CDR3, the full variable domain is NAGVMQNPRHLVRRRGQEARLRCSPMKGHSHVYWYRQLPEEGLKFMVYLQKENIIDESGMPKERFSAEFPKEGPSILRIQQVVRGDSAAYFCASSPINGRATDTQYFGPGTRLTVL.

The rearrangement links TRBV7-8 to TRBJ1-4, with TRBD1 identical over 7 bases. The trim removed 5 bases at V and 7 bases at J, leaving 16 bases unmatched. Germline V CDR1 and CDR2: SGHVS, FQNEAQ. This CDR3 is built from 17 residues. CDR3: CASSPRQGAGSGEKLFF. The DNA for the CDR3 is TGTGCCAGCAGCCCACGACAGGGCGCAGGGAGTGGTGAAAAACTGTTTTTT. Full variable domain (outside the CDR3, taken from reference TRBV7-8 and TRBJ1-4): GAGVSQSPRYKVAKRGQDVALRCDPISGHVSLFWYQQALGQGPEFLTYFQNEAQLDKSGLPSDRFFAERPEGSVSTLKIQRTQQEDSAVYLCASSPRQGAGSGEKLFFGSGTQLSVL.

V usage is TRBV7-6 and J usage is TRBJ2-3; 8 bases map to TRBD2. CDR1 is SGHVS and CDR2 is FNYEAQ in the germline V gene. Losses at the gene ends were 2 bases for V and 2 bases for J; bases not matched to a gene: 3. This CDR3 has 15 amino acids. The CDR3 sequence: CASSLTSGFTDTQYF. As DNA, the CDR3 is TGTGCCAGCAGCTTAACTAGCGGCTTCACAGATACGCAGTATTTT.

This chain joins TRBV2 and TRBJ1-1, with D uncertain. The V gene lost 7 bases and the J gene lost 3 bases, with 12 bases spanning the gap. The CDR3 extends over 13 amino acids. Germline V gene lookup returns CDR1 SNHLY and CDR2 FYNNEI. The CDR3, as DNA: TGTGCCAGCATTCTCCGGGTGGACACTGAAGCTTTCTTT. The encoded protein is CASILRVDTEAFF.